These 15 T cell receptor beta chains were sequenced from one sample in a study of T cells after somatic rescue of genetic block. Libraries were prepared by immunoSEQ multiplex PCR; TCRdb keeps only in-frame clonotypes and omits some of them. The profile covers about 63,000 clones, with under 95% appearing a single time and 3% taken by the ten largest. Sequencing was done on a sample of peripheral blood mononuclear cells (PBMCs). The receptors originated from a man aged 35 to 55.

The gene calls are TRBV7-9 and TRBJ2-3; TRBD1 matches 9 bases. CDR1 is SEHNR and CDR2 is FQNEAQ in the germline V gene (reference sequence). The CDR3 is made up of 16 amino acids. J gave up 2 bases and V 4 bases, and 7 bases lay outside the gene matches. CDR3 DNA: TGTGCCAGCAGCTCATACAGGGGGCGGGTCACAGATACGCAGTATTTT. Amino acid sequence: CASSSYRGRVTDTQYF.

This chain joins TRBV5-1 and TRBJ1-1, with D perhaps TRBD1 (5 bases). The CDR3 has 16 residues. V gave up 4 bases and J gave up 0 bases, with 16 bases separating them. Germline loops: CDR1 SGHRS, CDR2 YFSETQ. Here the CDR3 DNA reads TGCGCCAGCAGCCCAACGGGGGGGAGGTTGAACACTGAAGCTTTCTTT. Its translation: CASSPTGGRLNTEAFF.

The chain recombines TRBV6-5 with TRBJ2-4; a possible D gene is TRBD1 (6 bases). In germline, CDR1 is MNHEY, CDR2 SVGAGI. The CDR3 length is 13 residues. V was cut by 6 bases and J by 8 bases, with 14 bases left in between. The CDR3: CASSYRVTDIQYF. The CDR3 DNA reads TGTGCCAGCAGCTACAGGGTGACGGACATTCAGTACTTC.

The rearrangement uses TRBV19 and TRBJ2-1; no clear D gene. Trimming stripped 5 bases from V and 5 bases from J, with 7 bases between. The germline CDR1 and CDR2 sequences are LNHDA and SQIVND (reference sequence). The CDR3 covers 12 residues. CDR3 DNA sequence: TGTGCCAGTAGTCACGGCGACAATGAGCAGTTCTTC. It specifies CASSHGDNEQFF.

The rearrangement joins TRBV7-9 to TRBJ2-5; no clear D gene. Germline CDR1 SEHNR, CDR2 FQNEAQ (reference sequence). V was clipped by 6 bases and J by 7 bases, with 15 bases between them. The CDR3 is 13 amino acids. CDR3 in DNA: TGTGCCAGCAGGCCCTCGTTGTATGGGACCCAGTACTTC. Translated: CASRPSLYGTQYF.

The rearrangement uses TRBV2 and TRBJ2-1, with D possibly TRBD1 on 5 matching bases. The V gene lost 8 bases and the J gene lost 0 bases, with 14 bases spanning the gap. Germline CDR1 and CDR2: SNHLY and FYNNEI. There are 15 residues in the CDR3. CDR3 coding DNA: TGTGCCAGCGACAGAAGCTCTATCTCCTACAATGAGCAGTTCTTC. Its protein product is CASDRSSISYNEQFF.

The CDR3 bases are TGTGCCAGCAGTTCTATAGACTGGGGGCGAGAGACCCAGTACTTC. Amino acid sequence: CASSSIDWGRETQYF. The chain has TRBV6-5 and TRBJ2-5, with a possible D match to TRBD1 (6 bases). V lost 4 bases and J 4 bases, leaving 16 bases between the germline ends. CDR3 length: 15 residues. Per the germline V gene, CDR1 is MNHEY and CDR2 is SVGAGI.

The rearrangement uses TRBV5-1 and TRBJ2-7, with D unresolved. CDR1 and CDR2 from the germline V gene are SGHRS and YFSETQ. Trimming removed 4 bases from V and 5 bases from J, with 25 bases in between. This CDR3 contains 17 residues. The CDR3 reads CASSSVLIGERNHEQYF. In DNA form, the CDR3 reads TGCGCCAGCAGCAGCGTGTTAATAGGAGAAAGGAACCACGAGCAGTACTTC.

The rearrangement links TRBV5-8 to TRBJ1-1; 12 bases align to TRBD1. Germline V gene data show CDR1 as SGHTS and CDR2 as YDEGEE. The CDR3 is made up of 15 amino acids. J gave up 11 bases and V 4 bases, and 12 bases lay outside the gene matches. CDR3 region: CASSISGTGGIPAFF. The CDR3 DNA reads TGTGCCAGCAGCATCTCCGGGACAGGGGGCATTCCGGCTTTCTTT.

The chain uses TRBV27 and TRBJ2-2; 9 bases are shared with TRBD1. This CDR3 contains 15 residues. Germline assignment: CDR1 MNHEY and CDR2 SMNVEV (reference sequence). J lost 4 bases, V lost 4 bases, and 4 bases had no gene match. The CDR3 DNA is TGTGCCAGCAGTTGGGGGACAGGGATCACCGGGGAGCTGTTTTTT. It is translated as CASSWGTGITGELFF.

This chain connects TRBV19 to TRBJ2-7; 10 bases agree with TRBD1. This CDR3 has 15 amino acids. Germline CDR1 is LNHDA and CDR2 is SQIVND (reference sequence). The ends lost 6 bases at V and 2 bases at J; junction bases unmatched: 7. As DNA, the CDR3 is TGTGCCAGTAGCCCTCCGGGACAGGGGCCCTACGAGCAGTACTTC. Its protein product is CASSPPGQGPYEQYF.

Here the CDR3 reads CASSLKGQASYEQYF. CDR3 in DNA: TGTGCCAGCAGCTTAAAGGGACAGGCATCCTACGAGCAGTACTTC. The chain couples TRBV7-9 to TRBJ2-7; 8 nucleotides line up with TRBD1. Looked up from germline, CDR1 is SEHNR and CDR2 is FQNEAQ (reference sequence). The CDR3 runs to 15 residues. Trimming at V came to 2 bases and at J to 1 base, leaving 4 bases not matched to a gene.

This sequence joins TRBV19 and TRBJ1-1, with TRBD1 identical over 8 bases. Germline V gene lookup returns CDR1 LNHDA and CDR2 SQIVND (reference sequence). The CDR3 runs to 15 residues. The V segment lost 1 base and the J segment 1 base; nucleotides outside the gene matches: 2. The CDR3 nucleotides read TGTGCCAGTAGTATAGGGGGGACAGGGAACACTGAAGCTTTCTTT. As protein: CASSIGGTGNTEAFF.

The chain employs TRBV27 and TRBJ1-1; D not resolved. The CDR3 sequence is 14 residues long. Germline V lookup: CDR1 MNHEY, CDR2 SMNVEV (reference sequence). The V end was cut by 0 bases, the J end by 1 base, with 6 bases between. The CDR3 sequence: CASSLSRGNTEAFF. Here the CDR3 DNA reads TGTGCCAGCAGTTTATCGCGGGGGAACACTGAAGCTTTCTTT.

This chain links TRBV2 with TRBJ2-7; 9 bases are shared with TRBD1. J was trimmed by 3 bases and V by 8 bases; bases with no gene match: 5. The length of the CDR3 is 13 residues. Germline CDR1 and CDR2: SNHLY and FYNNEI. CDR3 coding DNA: TGTGCCAGCCGGGACAGGGAAAACTACGAGCAGTACTTC. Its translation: CASRDRENYEQYF.